Listed below are T cell receptor beta chains from one sample, sequenced in a study of T cell repertoires and HLA-DP antigens. The assay was immunoSEQ multiplex PCR, and TCRdb's table has in-frame clones only and misses some. The sample has 90,000 to 130,000 clones; around 92% are singletons. Their antigen targets remain unknown. The source material was CD4+ T cells from PBMCs. The origin of the receptors is a woman younger than 35 in good health and CMV-seronegative. CDR3s include the opening cysteine and the closing phenylalanine or tryptophan. The D gene is left open where the match is weak. The size of a clone is reported for some rows only, either as once, few or many, or as a class for expanded clones.

>TRBJ1-5|14|-|-|TRBV4-1
TGCGCCAGCAGCCAATTCCCTTTGAATCAGCCCCAGCATTTT
CASSQFPLNQPQHF
>TRBJ1-5|13|-|TRBD1|TRBV6-5
TGTGCCAGCAGCGCAGGGGGCGGTCAGCCCCAGCATTTT
CASSAGGGQPQHF
>TRBJ1-1|15|-|-|TRBV4-3
TGCGCCAGCAGCCAGGGGATCCTACAGAACACTGAAGCTTTCTTT
CASSQGILQNTEAFF
>TRBJ1-2|13|once|TRBD1|TRBV29-1
TGCAGCGTTGCCGGACAGGGGGCAAAGGGCTACACCTTC
CSVAGQGAKGYTF
>TRBJ1-5|16|-|-|TRBV5-1
TGCGCCAGCAGCCCGGGCAGAGCGGGGGGCAATCAGCCCCAGCATTTT
CASSPGRAGGNQPQHF
>TRBJ2-1|16|-|-|TRBV14
TGTGCCAGCAGCCCGCTTACTACCATCTCCTACAATGAGCAGTTCTTC
CASSPLTTISYNEQFF
>TRBJ1-2|13|-|TRBD1|TRBV28
TGTGCCAGCAGTTTAAGGGGGCCCTATGGCTACACCTTC
CASSLRGPYGYTF
>TRBJ1-3|14|-|-|TRBV5-1
TGCGCCAGCAGCCTCACGGGGTCTGGAAACACCATATATTTT
CASSLTGSGNTIYF
>TRBJ2-7|14|once|-|TRBV19
TGTGCCAGTAGCATGAGTAAACCACCCCACGAGCAGTACTTC
CASSMSKPPHEQYF
>TRBJ2-3|15|-|TRBD1|TRBV5-1
TGCGCCAGCAGCTTGGATCAGGGGGAAGTAGATACGCAGTATTTT
CASSLDQGEVDTQYF
>TRBJ1-4|16|-|-|TRBV19
TGTGCCAGTAGTACCGGACAGCCATCACTGGGTGAAAAACTGTTTTTT
CASSTGQPSLGEKLFF
>TRBJ1-3|16|-|-|TRBV19
TGTGCCAGTAGTATAAGGACGGACGCCTCTGGAAACACCATATATTTT
CASSIRTDASGNTIYF
>TRBJ1-1|15|-|-|TRBV4-1
TGCGCCAGCAGCCGGGGAGGCCTTATGAACACTGAAGCTTTCTTT
CASSRGGLMNTEAFF
>TRBJ2-7|16|-|-|TRBV11-2
TGTGCCAGCAGCTTAAGGCCGCCATTATTTACGGGCGAGCAGTACTTC
CASSLRPPLFTGEQYF
>TRBJ1-2|13|-|-|TRBV25-1
TGTGCCAGCAGCGCAGGGTTTAACTATGGCTACACCTTC
CASSAGFNYGYTF
>TRBJ2-2|14|-|-|TRBV19
TGTGCCAGTAGTAAGGGGGGGTACACCGGGGAGCTGTTTTTT
CASSKGGYTGELFF
>TRBJ1-1|12|-|-|TRBV6-5
TGTGCCAGCGGACGTCGAATCACTGAAGCTTTCTTT
CASGRRITEAFF
>TRBJ2-7|15|once|TRBD1|TRBV6-1
TGTGCCAGCAGTGAAGCCGGGACAGGGGGCTACGAGCAGTACTTC
CASSEAGTGGYEQYF
>TRBJ2-3|15|once|-|TRBV19
TGTGCCACCAGAGGACAACTTATTAGCACAGATACGCAGTATTTT
CATRGQLISTDTQYF
>TRBJ1-2|17|-|TRBD1|TRBV25-1
TGTGCCAGCAGTCCCCCGGCTGGCAGGGGGCGCGGCTATGGCTACACCTTC
CASSPPAGRGRGYGYTF
>TRBJ2-7|14|-|-|TRBV6-5
TGTGCCAGCAGTTACTCGTCGGTACCCTACGAGCAGTACTTC
CASSYSSVPYEQYF
>TRBJ2-3|15|-|TRBD2|TRBV7-2
TGTGCCAGCAGCTCGCTAGCGGGGGGGACAGATACGCAGTATTTT
CASSSLAGGTDTQYF
>TRBJ2-3|14|-|-|TRBV9
TGTGCCAGCAGCCGGACTCCTAGCACAGATACGCAGTATTTT
CASSRTPSTDTQYF
>TRBJ2-1|14|-|TRBD2|TRBV2
TGTGCCAGCAGTCATAGCGGGAGTAGGAATGAGCAGTTCTTC
CASSHSGSRNEQFF
>TRBJ2-4|16|-|-|TRBV9
TGTGCCAGCAGCGTAGCTCCGGGCCTAGCCAAAAACATTCAGTACTTC
CASSVAPGLAKNIQYF
>TRBJ1-2|14|-|TRBD1|TRBV11-3
TGTGCCAGCAGCTCGGGACAGGGGGCGCGGGGCTACACCTTC
CASSSGQGARGYTF
>TRBJ1-5|15|-|-|TRBV19
TGTGCCAGCGAAAGTATAAAGGGAATCCATCAGCCCCAGCATTTT
CASESIKGIHQPQHF
>TRBJ1-4|16|-|TRBD1|TRBV7-2
TGTGCCAGCAGCTTTAGAACAGGGGGAACTAATGAAAAACTGTTTTTT
CASSFRTGGTNEKLFF
>TRBJ2-5|14|-|-|TRBV7-8
TGTGCCAGCAGCCCCCCGGGCACCCAAGAGACCCAGTACTTC
CASSPPGTQETQYF
>TRBJ1-5|16|-|TRBD1|TRBV18
TGTGCCAGCTCACCACTTCACGGACAGGTACATCAGCCCCAGCATTTT
CASSPLHGQVHQPQHF
>TRBJ2-3|13|-|-|TRBV29-1
TGCAGCGTTAAGGGTAGGGTCACAGATACGCAGTCTTTT
CSVKGRVTDTQSF